A single T cell receptor beta chain is shown here with its context. Its specificity is not known. Trimming shortened V by 4 bases and J by 4 bases, and 8 bases separated the two germline ends. The germline V gene encodes CDR1 SGHKS and CDR2 YYEKEE (reference sequence). The CDR3 totals 13 residues. This sample was taken from a study of T cell responses to AZD1222 COVID-19 vaccine. Study details: Second doses at about 4 or about 12 weeks were pooled. Study results and limitations: Spike was spanned by vaccine-associated CD4 TCRs, which were dominant at 160-218 and 743-854. The study found Spike-specific TCR breadth and depth rose after two AZD1222 doses.

The table came from immunoSEQ multiplex PCR; TCRdb's copy has only in-frame clones and leaves some out. The repertoire includes around 110,000 clones, about 92% of them detected once, and more than 2.5% sits in the top ten. V usage is TRBV5-5 and J usage is TRBJ2-2, with D tentatively TRBD1 (5 bases). The receptor was derived from an adult in good health. Sample: peripheral blood, taken on day 0 of AZD1222 vaccination. The CDR3 DNA reads TGTGCCAGCAGCAACAGGATCACCGGGGAGCTGTTTTTT. This sequence encodes CASSNRITGELFF.